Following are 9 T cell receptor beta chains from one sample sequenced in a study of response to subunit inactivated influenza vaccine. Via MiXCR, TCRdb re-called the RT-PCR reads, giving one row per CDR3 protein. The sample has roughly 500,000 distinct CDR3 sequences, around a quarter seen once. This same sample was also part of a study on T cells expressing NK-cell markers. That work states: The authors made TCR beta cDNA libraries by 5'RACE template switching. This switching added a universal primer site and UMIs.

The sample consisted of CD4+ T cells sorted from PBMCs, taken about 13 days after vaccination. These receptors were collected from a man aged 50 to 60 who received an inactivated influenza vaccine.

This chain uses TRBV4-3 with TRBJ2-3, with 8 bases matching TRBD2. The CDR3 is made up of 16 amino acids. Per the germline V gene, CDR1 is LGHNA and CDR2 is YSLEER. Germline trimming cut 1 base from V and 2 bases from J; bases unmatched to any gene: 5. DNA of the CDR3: TGCGCCAGCAGCCAAGGACCGGGGGGGACCACAGATACGCAGTATTTT. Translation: CASSQGPGGTTDTQYF.

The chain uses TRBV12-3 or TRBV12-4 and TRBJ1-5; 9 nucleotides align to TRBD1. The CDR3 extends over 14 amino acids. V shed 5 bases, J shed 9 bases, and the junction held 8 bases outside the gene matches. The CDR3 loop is CASSPGTGLGPQHF. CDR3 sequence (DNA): TGTGCCAGCAGTCCCGGGACAGGGCTTGGGCCCCAGCATTTT.

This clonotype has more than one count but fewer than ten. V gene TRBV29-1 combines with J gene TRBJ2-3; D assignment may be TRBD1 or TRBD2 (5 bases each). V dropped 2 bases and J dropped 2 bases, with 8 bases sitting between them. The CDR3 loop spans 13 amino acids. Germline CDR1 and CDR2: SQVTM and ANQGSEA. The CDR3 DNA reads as TGCAGCGTTGAACTGGGGACCACAGATACGCAGTATTTT. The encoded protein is CSVELGTTDTQYF.

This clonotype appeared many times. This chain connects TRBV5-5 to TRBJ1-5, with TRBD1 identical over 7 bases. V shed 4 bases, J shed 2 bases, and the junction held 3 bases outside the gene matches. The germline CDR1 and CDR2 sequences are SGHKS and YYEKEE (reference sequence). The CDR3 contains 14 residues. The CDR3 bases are TGTGCCAGCAGCCTTGACAGGGGCAATCAGCCCCAGCATTTT. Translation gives CASSLDRGNQPQHF.

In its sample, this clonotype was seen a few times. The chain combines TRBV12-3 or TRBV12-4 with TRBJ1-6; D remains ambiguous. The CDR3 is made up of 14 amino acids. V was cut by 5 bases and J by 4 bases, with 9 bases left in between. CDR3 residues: CASSRAGYNSPLHF. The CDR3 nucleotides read TGTGCCAGCAGTCGGGCGGGGTATAATTCACCCCTCCACTTT.

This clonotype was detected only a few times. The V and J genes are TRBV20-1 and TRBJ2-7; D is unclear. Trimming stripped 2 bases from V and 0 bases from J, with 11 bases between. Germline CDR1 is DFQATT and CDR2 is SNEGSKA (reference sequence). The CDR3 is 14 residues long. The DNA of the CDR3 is TGCAGTGCTAGATGGGTACCGAGCTCCTACGAGCAGTACTTC. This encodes CSARWVPSSYEQYF.

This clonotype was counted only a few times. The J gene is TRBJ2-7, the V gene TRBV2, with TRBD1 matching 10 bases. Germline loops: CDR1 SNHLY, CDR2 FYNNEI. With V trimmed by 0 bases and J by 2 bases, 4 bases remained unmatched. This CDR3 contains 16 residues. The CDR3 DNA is TGTGCCAGCAGTGAAGCAACCGGGACAGGGGCCTACGAGCAGTACTTC. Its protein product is CASSEATGTGAYEQYF. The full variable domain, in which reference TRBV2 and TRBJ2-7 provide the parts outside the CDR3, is EPEVTQTPSHQVTQMGQEVILRCVPISNHLYFYWYRQILGQKVEFLVSFYNNEISEKSEIFDDQFSVERPDGSNFTLKIRSTKLEDSAMYFCASSEATGTGAYEQYFGPGTRLTVT.

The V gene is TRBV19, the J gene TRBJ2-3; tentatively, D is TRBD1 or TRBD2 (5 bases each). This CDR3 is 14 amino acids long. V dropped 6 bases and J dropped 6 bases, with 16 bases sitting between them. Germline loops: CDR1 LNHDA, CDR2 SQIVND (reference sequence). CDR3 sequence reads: CASSGTASQDTQYF. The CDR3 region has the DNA TGTGCCAGTAGCGGGACGGCCTCCCAGGATACGCAGTATTTT. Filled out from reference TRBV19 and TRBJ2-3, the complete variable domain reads DGGITQSPKYLFRKEGQNVTLSCEQNLNHDAMYWYRQDPGQGLRLIYYSQIVNDFQKGDIAEGYSVSREKKESFPLTVTSAQKNPTAFYLCASSGTASQDTQYFGPGTRLTVL.

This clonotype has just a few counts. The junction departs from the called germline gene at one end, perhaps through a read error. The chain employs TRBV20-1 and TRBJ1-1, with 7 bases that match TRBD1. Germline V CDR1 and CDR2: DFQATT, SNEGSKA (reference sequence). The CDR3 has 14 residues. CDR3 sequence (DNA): TGCAGTGCTAGAGATAGCAGGGGGAGAACTGAAGTTTTCTTT. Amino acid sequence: CSARDSRGRTEVFF.